Listed here are 32 T cell receptor beta chains from one sample, sequenced in a study of CD8+CD57+ T cells in acquired aplastic anemia. TCR beta VDJ and CDR3 were profiled, and genomic DNA was the template. Each CDR3 protein is one row after TCRdb ran MiXCR on the reads. The table lists just over 400,000 distinct CDR3 sequences, around 68% of them singletons, with less than 4% in the top ten. Source material: sorted CD4+, CD8+, or CD8+CD57+ T cells (not recorded which) from PBMCs. The receptors here all came from a human donor in good health, serving as a control.

The chain carries TRBV6-5 and TRBJ1-4; D is ambiguous. The V end lost 3 bases, the J end lost 3 bases, and 14 bases lay between the germline ends. The CDR3 has 16 amino acids. The V gene's germline CDR1 is MNHEY and CDR2 SVGAGI. The CDR3 loop reads CASSYRSGLANEKLFF. DNA for the CDR3: TGTGCCAGCAGTTATCGTTCCGGATTAGCTAATGAAAAACTGTTTTTT.

This clonotype was seen many times. The chain recombines TRBV3-1 with TRBJ2-3, with D unclear. Trimming stripped 5 bases from V and 10 bases from J, with 16 bases between. The germline CDR1 and CDR2 sequences are LGHDT and YNNKEL (reference sequence). This CDR3 is built from 13 residues. The DNA for the CDR3 is TGTGCCAGCAGCAGAGAAAACTACTTCTCGCAGTATTTT. Translation gives CASSRENYFSQYF.

V gene TRBV20-1 combines with J gene TRBJ2-6, with 9 positions matching TRBD1. V trimming: 2 bases; J trimming: 13 bases; junction bases outside the gene matches: 6. Germline V gene data show CDR1 as DFQATT and CDR2 as SNEGSKA (reference sequence). This CDR3 is 13 amino acids long. The CDR3 sequence: CSARLQGTGVLTF. In DNA form, the CDR3 reads TGCAGTGCTAGATTGCAAGGGACAGGGGTCCTGACTTTC.

The rearrangement links TRBV7-8 to TRBJ1-1; 8 bases align to TRBD1. The CDR3 has 13 residues. Germline V gives CDR1 SGHVS, CDR2 FQNEAQ. Losses at the gene ends were 5 bases for V and 7 bases for J; bases not matched to a gene: 6. The CDR3 spells CASSPQGAGEAFF. The CDR3 DNA follows: TGTGCCAGCAGCCCTCAGGGGGCAGGTGAAGCTTTCTTT.

The chain carries TRBV6-2 or TRBV6-3 and TRBJ1-1; D gene ambiguous. Trimming stripped 3 bases from V and 4 bases from J, with 12 bases between. Germline loops: CDR1 MNHEY, CDR2 SVGEGT. This CDR3 has 14 residues. CDR3 protein: CASSYTAVVTEAFF. The CDR3 DNA is TGTGCCAGCAGTTATACTGCCGTCGTCACTGAAGCTTTCTTT.

The rearrangement joins TRBV19 to TRBJ1-4; 8 bases are a match to TRBD1. CDR1 and CDR2 from the germline V gene are LNHDA and SQIVND (reference sequence). J gave up 2 bases and V 7 bases, and 12 bases lay outside the gene matches. The CDR3 spans 17 residues. CDR3 residues: CASTDRAYAVTNEKLFF. The CDR3 DNA sequence: TGTGCCAGTACGGACAGGGCGTACGCTGTCACTAATGAAAAACTGTTTTTT.

The rearrangement joins TRBV7-3 to TRBJ1-2; no clear D. V was trimmed by 2 bases and J by 11 bases, leaving 21 bases between them. The CDR3 contains 15 residues. Germline values: CDR1 SGHTA, CDR2 FQGTGA. The CDR3 DNA reads as TGTGCCAGCAGCTTAGGGCGACCCACAGACACGCAGTACACCTTC. As protein: CASSLGRPTDTQYTF.

This clonotype was seen a single time. An end of the junction does not agree with germline; a read error may underlie this. The chain recombines TRBV2 with TRBJ2-7; tentative D call: TRBD2 (6 bases). This CDR3 comprises 14 residues. CDR1 is SNHLY and CDR2 is FYNNEI in the germline V gene. In DNA form, the CDR3 reads TGTGCCAGCAGCTTACACGGGAGAATATACGAGCAGACCTTC. Translated, it gives CASSLHGRIYEQTF.

This clonotype was detected many times. The chain combines TRBV9 with TRBJ1-2, with a weak D call TRBD1 (6 bases). The CDR3 runs to 15 residues. V lost 3 bases, J lost 8 bases, and 20 bases lay in between. Germline lookup yields CDR1 SGDLS and CDR2 YYNGEE. CDR3 loop: CASSEGVGQQNGYTF. CDR3 DNA: TGTGCCAGCAGCGAGGGGGTAGGACAGCAAAACGGCTACACCTTC.

This clonotype came up many times. The chain has TRBV6-5 and TRBJ2-7; the D gene is possibly TRBD2 (5 bases). There are 17 residues in the CDR3. V was clipped by 6 bases and J by 2 bases, with 23 bases between them. Germline CDR1 reads MNHEY; CDR2 reads SVGAGI. The CDR3 reads CASRKAYYASGTYEQYF. The CDR3 DNA is TGTGCCAGCAGAAAAGCCTATTATGCAAGCGGTACCTACGAGCAGTACTTC.

The gene calls are TRBV9 and TRBJ2-7, with 7 bases lining up with TRBD1. The CDR3 is made up of 16 amino acids. The germline CDR1 and CDR2 sequences are SGDLS and YYNGEE. The junction had 12 bases not matched to a gene; V was cut back by 3 bases and J by 3 bases. CDR3 nucleotides: TGTGCCAGCAGCGCTACAGCGGCAGGGGGAGACTACGAGCAGTACTTC. It yields the protein CASSATAAGGDYEQYF.

This clonotype was found a few times. The rearrangement uses TRBV29-1 and TRBJ2-1, with TRBD1 as a possible D gene (6 bases). With 7 bases removed from V and 4 bases from J, the gap between germline ends came to 11 bases. Germline-derived CDR1 and CDR2 are SQVTM and ANQGSEA. The CDR3 loop spans 12 amino acids. This CDR3 is CSAGQPYNEQFF. CDR3 DNA: TGCAGCGCCGGACAGCCTTACAATGAGCAGTTCTTC.

The J gene is TRBJ1-2, the V gene TRBV5-4, with 7 bases fitting TRBD1. This CDR3 region has 15 residues. Germline V gene lookup returns CDR1 SGHNT and CDR2 YYREEE (reference sequence). The V gene end was trimmed by 4 bases and the J gene end by 3 bases; junction bases not matched to a gene: 9. CDR3 region: CASSQGVGVDYGYTF. CDR3 DNA: TGTGCCAGCAGCCAGGGGGTAGGGGTCGACTATGGCTACACCTTC.

Comments on this clonotype: The conserved phenylalanine or tryptophan normally closing the CDR3 is absent here, so this likely arose from a read error. The rearrangement joins TRBV12-3 or TRBV12-4 to TRBJ2-7, with TRBD2 matching 9 bases. The CDR3 spans 13 residues. The CDR3 nucleotides read TGCGCCAGCAGGTCTAGCGGGATTTACGAGCAGTACCTC. It codes for CASRSSGIYEQYL.

This clonotype was seen at least ten times. The chain links TRBV3-1 to TRBJ2-3; D tentatively fits TRBD1 or TRBD2 (6 bases each). V was trimmed by 8 bases and J by 4 bases, leaving 16 bases between them. The CDR3 totals 14 residues. The germline V gene has CDR1 LGHDT and CDR2 YNNKEL (reference sequence). The CDR3 loop reads CASWGADPSDTQYF. Written as DNA, the CDR3 is TGTGCCAGCTGGGGGGCTGACCCCTCAGATACGCAGTATTTT.

Comments on this clonotype: Since no conserved phenylalanine or tryptophan closes the CDR3, a read error is the likely cause. The chain combines TRBV20-1 with TRBJ2-7; 7 nucleotides line up with TRBD1. Germline V lookup: CDR1 DFQATT, CDR2 SNEGSKA (reference sequence). The V segment lost 3 bases and the J segment 10 bases; nucleotides outside the gene matches: 9. The CDR3 is made up of 12 amino acids. The CDR3 nucleotides are TGCAGTGCTAGTCCAGGGGGAGTCGACCAGTACTCC. Translated: CSASPGGVDQYS.

This clonotype was found many times. The chain is built from TRBV6-9 and TRBJ1-4; D uncertain. CDR1 and CDR2 from the germline V gene are MNHGY and SVAAGI. The CDR3 runs to 18 residues. Trimming shortened V by 2 bases and J by 5 bases, and 21 bases separated the two germline ends. The CDR3 region is CASSYPEEFRRVNEKLFF. CDR3 nucleotides: TGTGCCAGCAGTTATCCAGAGGAGTTTCGGCGGGTCAATGAAAAACTGTTTTTT.

About this clonotype: At one of its ends the junction is not consistent with the germline gene, which may arise from a read error. This chain links TRBV7-2 with TRBJ2-3; TRBD1 is a possible D gene (5 bases). The CDR3 loop spans 17 amino acids. Germline-derived CDR1 and CDR2 are SGHTA and FQGNSA. The CDR3 nucleotides are TGTGCCACCAGCAGAGATCGACGGGCTGATAACACAGGTACGCAGTATTTT. This codes for CATSRDRRADNTGTQYF.

About this clonotype: One end of the junction fails to match germline, which may point to a read error. The chain uses TRBV5-8 and TRBJ1-5, with D hard to call. CDR1 is SGHTS and CDR2 is YDEGEE in the germline V gene. There are 13 residues in the CDR3. CDR3 nucleotides: TGTGCCGGCAGCTTGGATGGTAATCAGCCCCAGCATTTT. Translation gives CAGSLDGNQPQHF. Using reference TRBV5-8 and TRBJ1-5 for the parts outside the CDR3, the full variable domain is EAGVTQSPTHLIKTRGQQATLRCSPISGHTSVYWYQQALGLGLQFLLWYDEGEERNRGNFPPRFSGRQFPNYSSELNVNALELEDSALYLCAGSLDGNQPQHFGDGTRLSIL.

Turning to this clonotype: One junction end disagrees with the germline gene, perhaps due to a read error. V usage is TRBV19 and J usage is TRBJ2-7; D call uncertain. Germline assignment: CDR1 LNHDA and CDR2 SQIVND (reference sequence). The CDR3 totals 14 residues. CDR3 sequence: CASSFSQANNDQYF. The CDR3 DNA sequence: TGTGCCAGCAGTTTTTCGCAGGCCAACAACGACCAGTACTTC. Using reference TRBV19 and TRBJ2-7 for the parts outside the CDR3, the full variable domain is DGGITQSPKYLFRKEGQNVTLSCEQNLNHDAMYWYRQDPGQGLRLIYYSQIVNDFQKGDIAEGYSVSREKKESFPLTVTSAQKNPTAFYLCASSFSQANNDQYFGPGTRLTVT.

This clonotype was seen many times. V and J are TRBV6-1 and TRBJ1-2; the D gene is possibly TRBD1 (6 bases). The CDR3 loop spans 14 amino acids. The germline V gene encodes CDR1 MNHNS and CDR2 SASEGT. Trimming removed 4 bases from V and 5 bases from J, with 14 bases in between. CDR3 sequence: CASSVGRGAYGYTF. Written as DNA, the CDR3 is TGTGCCAGCAGTGTGGGAAGGGGGGCTTATGGCTACACCTTC.

Turning to this clonotype: One end of the junction does not line up with germline, which may come from a read error. The chain links TRBV11-2 to TRBJ1-3; 9 nucleotides agree with TRBD1. Germline CDR1 and CDR2: SGHAT and FQNNGV. The CDR3 totals 14 residues. CDR3 in amino acids: CATTGGQGFGYAFF. The CDR3 DNA follows: TGTGCCACCACCGGGGGACAGGGATTTGGCTACGCCTTCTTT. The full variable domain, rest sourced from reference TRBV11-2 and TRBJ1-3, is EAGVAQSPRYKIIEKRQSVAFWCNPISGHATLYWYQQILGQGPKLLIQFQNNGVVDDSQLPKDRFSAERLKGVDSTLKIQPAKLEDSAVYLCATTGGQGFGYAFFGEGSWLTVV.

This clonotype was counted a single time. An end of the junction does not agree with germline; a read error may underlie this. The DNA for the CDR3 is TGTGCCAGCGGTTGCGCGGGGCCTGAAGCTTTTTTC. Its protein product is CASGCAGPEAFF. The chain links TRBV2 to TRBJ1-1, with a weak D call TRBD1 (5 bases). Germline V gene data show CDR1 as SNHLY and CDR2 as FYNNEI. The CDR3 is 12 residues long.

This clonotype was observed at least ten times. The CDR3 spells CASSILGRNTEAFF. The CDR3 DNA reads TGTGCCAGTAGTATACTTGGAAGGAACACTGAAGCTTTCTTT. This rearrangement joins TRBV19 to TRBJ1-1; D not resolved. This CDR3 contains 14 residues. V lost 2 bases, J lost 1 base, and 8 bases lay in between. Germline CDR1 reads LNHDA; CDR2 reads SQIVND (reference sequence).

The rearrangement joins TRBV7-6 to TRBJ2-7, with 9 bases lining up with TRBD2. J lost 9 bases, V lost 0 bases, and 6 bases had no gene match. There are 14 residues in the CDR3. Germline CDR1 is SGHVS and CDR2 is FNYEAQ. The CDR3 nucleotides read TGTGCCAGCAGCTTAGCGATGGCTAGCGGGGCGCAGTACTTC. This gives the protein CASSLAMASGAQYF.

The chain joins TRBV9 to TRBJ1-1; D gene ambiguous. The V gene lost 0 bases and the J gene lost 0 bases, with 9 bases spanning the gap. The CDR3 has 15 amino acids. CDR1 is SGDLS and CDR2 is YYNGEE in the germline V gene. The CDR3 here is CASSVAGGMNTEAFF. Written as DNA, the CDR3 is TGTGCCAGCAGCGTAGCAGGAGGGATGAACACTGAAGCTTTCTTT.

As regards this clonotype: One end of the junction does not line up with germline, which may come from a read error. V usage is TRBV7-8 and J usage is TRBJ2-3, with a tentative D call TRBD2 (6 bases). CDR3 size: 16 residues. CDR1 and CDR2 (germline): SGHVS, FQNEAQ. CDR3 sequence reads: CASSLRGHTSKDTQYF. The CDR3 DNA sequence: TGTGCCAGCAGCTTACGTGGGCACACTAGCAAAGATACGCAGTATTTT.

The rearrangement uses TRBV6-4 and TRBJ2-7; D unresolved. The V gene's germline CDR1 is MRHNA and CDR2 SNTAGT. This CDR3 spans 13 amino acids. CDR3 loop: CATMEMQTYEQYF. Written as DNA, the CDR3 is TGTGCTACAATGGAGATGCAGACCTACGAGCAGTACTTC.

The V and J genes are TRBV6-4 and TRBJ1-2; maybe TRBD1 (5 bases). CDR3 size: 14 residues. CDR1 and CDR2 (germline): MRHNA, SNTAGT. The V end lost 5 bases, the J end lost 8 bases, and 18 bases lay between the germline ends. In DNA form, the CDR3 reads TGTGCCAGCAGTTTATATGACAGCCGAGGGGGCTACACCTTC. Its protein is CASSLYDSRGGYTF.

This clonotype has a count of ten or more. J is TRBJ2-1 and V is TRBV9, with 7 positions matching TRBD2. Germline CDR1 and CDR2: SGDLS and YYNGEE. Trimming took 3 bases from V and 4 from J; bases not matched to a gene: 7. This CDR3 has 15 residues. The CDR3 sequence: CASSDWGGDYNEQFF. The CDR3 coding sequence is TGTGCCAGCAGCGATTGGGGGGGGGATTACAATGAGCAGTTCTTC.

The chain uses TRBV2 and TRBJ1-1; no reliable D call. The CDR3 has 14 residues. The V end was cut by 4 bases, the J end by 1 base, with 10 bases between. Germline V lookup: CDR1 SNHLY, CDR2 FYNNEI. CDR3 in DNA: TGTGCCAGCAGTGCAATGGTCAGGAACACTGAAGCTTTCTTT. Translation gives CASSAMVRNTEAFF.

This clonotype was picked up many times. V usage is TRBV19 and J usage is TRBJ1-1; 7 bases map to TRBD1. The CDR3 has 15 residues. V lost 10 bases, J lost 4 bases, and 15 bases stayed unmatched. In germline, CDR1 is LNHDA, CDR2 SQIVND (reference sequence). In nucleotides, the CDR3 is TGTGCCACTACAGCCGACAGGGCGGTGGGCACTGAAGCTTTCTTT. Its translation: CATTADRAVGTEAFF.